Listed below are T cell receptor beta chains from one sample, sequenced in a study of CD8 T cells in Susac syndrome. TCRdb fed the immunoSEQ multiplex PCR reads into MiXCR, producing one record per CDR3 protein. The sample consists of approximately 120,000 distinct CDR3 sequences, about 95% of them appearing once. What was sequenced was CD4+ T cells from PBMCs. The receptors derive from a human donor in good health. The CDR3 runs from the conserved cysteine through the conserved F or W. The D gene is left open where the match is weak. Clone size is given for some rows only: seen once, a few or many times, or a class if the clone is expanded.

V gene	D gene	J gene	clone size	CDR3 DNA	CDR3 protein
TRBV7-8	-	TRBJ1-1	-	TGTGCCAGCAGCCGGGGGGGGGAGAACACTGAAGCTTTCTTT	CASSRGGENTEAFF
TRBV29-1	TRBD2	TRBJ2-7	-	TGCAGCGTTGGGCGGGAGGGCCTAAGGGAGCAGTACTTC	CSVGREGLREQYF
TRBV7-3	-	TRBJ1-6	-	TGTGCCAGCAGCCTGGGGACATCTAATTCACCCCTCCACTTT	CASSLGTSNSPLHF
TRBV20-1	-	TRBJ2-7	-	TGCAGTGCTGCAGGGCTTAAAATTTACGAGCAGTACTTC	CSAAGLKIYEQYF
TRBV6-2/TRBV6-3	-	TRBJ1-1	-	TGTGCCAGCAGAGACAGGTCTGGGACTGAAGCTTTCTTT	CASRDRSGTEAFF
TRBV6-1	-	TRBJ1-1	-	TGTGCCAGCAGTGCTTTTGGGAACACTGAAGCTTTCTTT	CASSAFGNTEAFF
TRBV19	-	TRBJ1-1	-	TGTGCCAGTAGTACTCCAGGGATAGTCACTGAAGCTTTCTTT	CASSTPGIVTEAFF
TRBV15	TRBD1	TRBJ1-5	-	TGTGCCACCAGCAGAAACAGGGGGCTTCAGCCCCAGCATTTT	CATSRNRGLQPQHF
TRBV12-3/TRBV12-4	-	TRBJ2-7	-	TGTGCCAGCAGTTTGTCAACAGCGGGACACGACGAGCAGTACTTC	CASSLSTAGHDEQYF
TRBV28	-	TRBJ1-2	-	TGTGCCAGCAGTTTTCCAGCGTCAGCTAACTATGGCTACACCTTC	CASSFPASANYGYTF
TRBV7-9	-	TRBJ2-2	-	TGTGCCAGCAGCTCCCCAGGGAGTACTGGGGAGCTGTTTTTT	CASSSPGSTGELFF
TRBV20-1	-	TRBJ2-7	-	TGCAGTGCCGGGCCGGCGGCCAACTACGAGCAGTACTTC	CSAGPAANYEQYF
TRBV29-1	TRBD2	TRBJ2-2	-	TGCAGCGTTGCCCTTTTGGCGGGAGTTTCCGGGGAGCTGTTTTTT	CSVALLAGVSGELFF
TRBV7-2	-	TRBJ1-1	-	TGTGCCAGCAGCTCCCGCACTGAAGCTTTCTTT	CASSSRTEAFF
TRBV20-1	TRBD1	TRBJ1-1	-	TGCAGTGCTGGGGGGACAGGGGGCGCGTGGACTGAAGCTTTCTTT	CSAGGTGGAWTEAFF
TRBV4-3	-	TRBJ2-7	-	TGCGCCAGCAGCCAAGATTATCTACGGCAGGGTCGTAGCGCCTACGAGCAGTACTTC	CASSQDYLRQGRSAYEQYF
TRBV5-1	-	TRBJ2-5	-	TGCGCCAGCAGAGGTGGCAGGGCTGTTGAGACCCAGTACTTC	CASRGGRAVETQYF
TRBV9	-	TRBJ1-1	-	TGTGCCAGCAGCGTAATCACGAACACTGAAGCTTTCTTT	CASSVITNTEAFF
TRBV15	TRBD1	TRBJ1-5	-	TGTGCCACCACCAGGACAGGTTTTAGCAATCAGCCCCAGCATTTT	CATTRTGFSNQPQHF
TRBV7-9	-	TRBJ2-7	-	TGTGCCAGCAGCTTGGCCGGGACTCGCGAGCAGTACTTC	CASSLAGTREQYF
TRBV5-1	-	TRBJ1-6	-	TGCGCCAGCAGCTGGGGCTCCCAGGAGTCACCCCTCCACTTT	CASSWGSQESPLHF
TRBV18	-	TRBJ2-5	-	TGTGCCAGCTCACCCCCCGGTTTGGTGACCCAGTACTTC	CASSPPGLVTQYF
TRBV3-1	-	TRBJ1-5	few	TGTGCCAGCAGCCAAGGGGGAAGCAATCAGCCCCAGCATTTT	CASSQGGSNQPQHF